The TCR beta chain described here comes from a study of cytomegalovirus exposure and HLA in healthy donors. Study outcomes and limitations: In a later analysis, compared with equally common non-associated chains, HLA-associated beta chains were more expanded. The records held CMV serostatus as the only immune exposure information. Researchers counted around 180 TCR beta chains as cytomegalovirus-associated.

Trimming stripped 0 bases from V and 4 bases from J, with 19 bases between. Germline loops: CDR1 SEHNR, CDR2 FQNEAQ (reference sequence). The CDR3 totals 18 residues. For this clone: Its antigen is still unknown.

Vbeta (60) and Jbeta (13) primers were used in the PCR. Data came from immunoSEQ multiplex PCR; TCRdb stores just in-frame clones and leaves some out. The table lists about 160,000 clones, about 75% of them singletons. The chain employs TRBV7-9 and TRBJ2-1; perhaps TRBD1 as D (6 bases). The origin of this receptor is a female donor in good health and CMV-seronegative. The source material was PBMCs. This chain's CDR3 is CASSLAWGQGQRYNEQFF. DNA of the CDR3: TGTGCCAGCAGCTTAGCCTGGGGGCAGGGCCAACGTTACAATGAGCAGTTCTTC.